This paragraph covers one T cell receptor beta chain sequence. Unmatched junction bases numbered 6, after V lost 5 bases and J lost 12 bases. CDR3 length: 10 residues. Germline assignment: CDR1 DFQATT and CDR2 SNEGSKA (reference sequence). The use of a sample-barcoded 5' primer and a J-beta primer mix characterized a second PCR of roughly 6 to 11 cycles. TCRdb itself ran the 5' RACE reads through MiXCR, one entry per CDR3 protein. The repertoire consists of some 1.1 million distinct CDR3 sequences, with around two fifths occurring once and the leading ten covering around 13%. These data are taken from a study of blood T cells in healthy people across ages.

The chain combines TRBV20-1 with TRBJ1-2, with 7 positions matching TRBD1. The sequenced material came from blood. The sequence derives from a man aged 18 to 29 in good health. The CDR3 nucleotides are TGCAGTGCTTCGGGACAGTACAACACCTTC. Its protein product is CSASGQYNTF.